The source of this T cell receptor beta chain is a study of shared clonotypes between healthy human individuals. Background on the study: Plates per donor: three CD4 naive, three CD4 memory, two CD8 naive, one CD8 memory.

Each of the donors was a healthy adult who was HIV-negative and had not had a recent acute infection or vaccination. There are 17 residues in the CDR3. V trimming: 4 bases; J trimming: 6 bases; junction bases outside the gene matches: 16. Germline V gene lookup returns CDR1 SNHLY and CDR2 FYNNEI. Evenly divided among several immunoSEQ plates was the genomic DNA of each subset. The authors' processing: ImmunoSEQ only sent back junction sequences with no quality scores, so filtering was done differently. Profiling relied on immunoSEQ multiplex PCR, and the TCRdb table lists in-frame clones only, not all of them. D and trimming were read from the DNA, whereas the V and J calls and clone size are those reported in that table. Of hundreds of thousands of clones detected, approximately 79% appear once; the ten largest clones hold 1.5% to 2%.

The source is a woman aged 25 to 45 in good health. This chain links TRBV2 with TRBJ2-3; 7 nucleotides line up with TRBD2. Material for sequencing was memory CD4+ T cells sorted from blood. As for subset: CD45RA-negative fraction. CDR3 coding DNA: TGTGCCAGCAGTGTGAGGGTCGGGAGGACGAACAAGGATACGCAGTATTTT. It is translated as CASSVRVGRTNKDTQYF. Full variable domain (missing parts from reference TRBV2 and TRBJ2-3): EPEVTQTPSHQVTQMGQEVILRCVPISNHLYFYWYRQILGQKVEFLVSFYNNEISEKSEIFDDQFSVERPDGSNFTLKIRSTKLEDSAMYFCASSVRVGRTNKDTQYFGPGTRLTVL.